The clone carrying this T cell receptor (beta chain) was recorded once. TCRdb's table, derived via immunoSEQ multiplex PCR, lists solely in-frame clones and lacks some. The top ten clones hold approximately 8% of a sample with roughly 120,000 clones, about 92% of them seen once. The data are from a study of T cell responses to AZD1222 COVID-19 vaccine. Germline lookup yields CDR1 MNHNY and CDR2 SVGAGI (reference sequence). There are 15 residues in the CDR3. The germline V and J ends were trimmed by 0 bases and 1 base, with 9 bases remaining between them. The receptor was derived from an adult who received the AZD1222 COVID-19 vaccine. The sequences come from peripheral blood, collected 28 days after the second AZD1222 dose. The genes are TRBV6-6 and TRBJ2-5; D remains ambiguous. The CDR3 reads CASSYSGQAQETQYF. CDR3 DNA: TGTGCCAGCAGTTACTCAGGGCAAGCCCAAGAGACCCAGTACTTC.